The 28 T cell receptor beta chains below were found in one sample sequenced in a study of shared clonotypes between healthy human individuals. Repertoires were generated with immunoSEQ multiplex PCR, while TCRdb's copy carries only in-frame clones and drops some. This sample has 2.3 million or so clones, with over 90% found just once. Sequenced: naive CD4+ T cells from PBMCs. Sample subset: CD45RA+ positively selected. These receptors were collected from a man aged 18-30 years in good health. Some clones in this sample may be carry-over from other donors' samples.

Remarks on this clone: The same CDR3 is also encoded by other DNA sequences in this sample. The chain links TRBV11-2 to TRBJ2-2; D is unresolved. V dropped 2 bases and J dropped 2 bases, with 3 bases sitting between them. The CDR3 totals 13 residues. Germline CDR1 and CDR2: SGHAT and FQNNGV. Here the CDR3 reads CASSLTNTGELFF. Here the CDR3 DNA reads TGTGCCAGCAGCTTAACAAACACCGGGGAGCTGTTTTTT. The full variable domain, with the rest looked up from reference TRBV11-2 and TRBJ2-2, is EAGVAQSPRYKIIEKRQSVAFWCNPISGHATLYWYQQILGQGPKLLIQFQNNGVVDDSQLPKDRFSAERLKGVDSTLKIQPAKLEDSAVYLCASSLTNTGELFFGEGSRLTVL.

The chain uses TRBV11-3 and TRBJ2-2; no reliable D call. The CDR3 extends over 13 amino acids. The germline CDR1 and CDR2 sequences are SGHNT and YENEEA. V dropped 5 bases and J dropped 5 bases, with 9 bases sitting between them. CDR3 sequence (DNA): TGTGCCAGCAGCCCGACTCGGACCGGGGAGCTGTTTTTT. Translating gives CASSPTRTGELFF. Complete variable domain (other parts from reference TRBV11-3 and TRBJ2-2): EAGVVQSPRYKIIEKKQPVAFWCNPISGHNTLYWYLQNLGQGPELLIRYENEEAVDDSQLPKDRFSAERLKGVDSTLKIQPAELGDSAVYLCASSPTRTGELFFGEGSRLTVL.

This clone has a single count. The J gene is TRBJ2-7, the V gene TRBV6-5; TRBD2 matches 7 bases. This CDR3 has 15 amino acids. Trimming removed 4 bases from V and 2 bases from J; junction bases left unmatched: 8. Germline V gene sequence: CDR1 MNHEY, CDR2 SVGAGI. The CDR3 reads CASSFTGTNTYEQYF. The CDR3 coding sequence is TGTGCCAGCAGTTTCACCGGGACTAATACCTACGAGCAGTACTTC.

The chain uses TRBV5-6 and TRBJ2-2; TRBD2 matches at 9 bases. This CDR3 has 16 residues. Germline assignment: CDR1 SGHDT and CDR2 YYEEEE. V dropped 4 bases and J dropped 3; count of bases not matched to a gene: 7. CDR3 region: CASSRLLAGYTGELFF. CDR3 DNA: TGTGCCAGCAGCCGGCTGCTAGCGGGATACACCGGGGAGCTGTTTTTT.

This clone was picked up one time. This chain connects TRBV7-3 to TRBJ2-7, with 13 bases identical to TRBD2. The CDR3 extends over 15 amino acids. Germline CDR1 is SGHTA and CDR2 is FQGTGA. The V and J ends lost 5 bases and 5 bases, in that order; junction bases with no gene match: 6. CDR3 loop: CASSPGLAGVDEQYF. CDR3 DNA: TGTGCCAGCAGCCCCGGACTAGCGGGAGTGGACGAGCAGTACTTC.

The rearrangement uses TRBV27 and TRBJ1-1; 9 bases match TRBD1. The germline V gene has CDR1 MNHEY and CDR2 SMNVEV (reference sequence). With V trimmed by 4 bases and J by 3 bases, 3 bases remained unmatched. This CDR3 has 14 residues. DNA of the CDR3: TGTGCCAGCAGTTGGGACAGGGAGGACACTGAAGCTTTCTTT. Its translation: CASSWDREDTEAFF.

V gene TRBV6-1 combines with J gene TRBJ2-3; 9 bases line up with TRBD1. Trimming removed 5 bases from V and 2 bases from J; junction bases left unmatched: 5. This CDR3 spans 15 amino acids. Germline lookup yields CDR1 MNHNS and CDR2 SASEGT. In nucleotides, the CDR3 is TGTGCCAGCAGTCCCGGGACAGGGTACACAGATACGCAGTATTTT. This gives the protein CASSPGTGYTDTQYF.

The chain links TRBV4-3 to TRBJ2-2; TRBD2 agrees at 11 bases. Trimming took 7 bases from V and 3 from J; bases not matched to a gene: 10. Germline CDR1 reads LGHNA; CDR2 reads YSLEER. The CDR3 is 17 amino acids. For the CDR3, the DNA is TGCGCCAGCACCTTACACCTAGCGGGAGGAGACACCGGGGAGCTGTTTTTT. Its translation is CASTLHLAGGDTGELFF.

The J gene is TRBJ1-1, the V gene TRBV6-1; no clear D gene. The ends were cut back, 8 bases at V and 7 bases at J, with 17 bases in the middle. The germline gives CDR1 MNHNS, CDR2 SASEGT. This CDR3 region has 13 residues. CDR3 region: CASVVSWSGEAFF. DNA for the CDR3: TGTGCCAGCGTCGTGAGTTGGTCAGGTGAAGCTTTCTTT.

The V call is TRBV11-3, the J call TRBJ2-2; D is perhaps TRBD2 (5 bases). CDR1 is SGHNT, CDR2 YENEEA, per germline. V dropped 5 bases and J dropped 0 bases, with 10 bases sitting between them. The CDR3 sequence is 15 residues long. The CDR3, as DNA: TGTGCCAGCAGCCCCATCGGGACGAACACCGGGGAGCTGTTTTTT. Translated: CASSPIGTNTGELFF.

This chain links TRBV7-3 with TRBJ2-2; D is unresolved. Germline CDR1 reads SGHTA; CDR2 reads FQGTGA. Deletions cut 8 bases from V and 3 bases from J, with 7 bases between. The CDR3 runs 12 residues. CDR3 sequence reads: CASESYTGELFF. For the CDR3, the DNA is TGTGCCAGCGAATCGTACACCGGGGAGCTGTTTTTT.

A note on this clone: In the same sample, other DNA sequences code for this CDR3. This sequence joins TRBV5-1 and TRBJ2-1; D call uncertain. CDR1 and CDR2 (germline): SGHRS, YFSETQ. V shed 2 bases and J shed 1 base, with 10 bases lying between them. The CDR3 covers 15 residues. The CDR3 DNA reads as TGCGCCAGCAGCTTACTTGCGGAATCCTACAATGAGCAGTTCTTC. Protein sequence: CASSLLAESYNEQFF.

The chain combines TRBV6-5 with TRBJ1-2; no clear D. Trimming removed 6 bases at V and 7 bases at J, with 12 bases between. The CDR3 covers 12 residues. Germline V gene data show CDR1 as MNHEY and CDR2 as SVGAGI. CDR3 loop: CASRAHLSGYTF. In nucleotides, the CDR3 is TGTGCCAGCAGGGCCCATCTCAGTGGCTACACCTTC.

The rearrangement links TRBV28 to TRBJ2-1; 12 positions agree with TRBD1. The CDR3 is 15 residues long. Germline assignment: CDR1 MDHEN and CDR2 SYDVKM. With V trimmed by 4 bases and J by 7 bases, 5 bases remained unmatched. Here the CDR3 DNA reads TGTGCCAGCAGTTGGGGGACAGGGGGCGAAAATGAGCAGTTCTTC. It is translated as CASSWGTGGENEQFF.

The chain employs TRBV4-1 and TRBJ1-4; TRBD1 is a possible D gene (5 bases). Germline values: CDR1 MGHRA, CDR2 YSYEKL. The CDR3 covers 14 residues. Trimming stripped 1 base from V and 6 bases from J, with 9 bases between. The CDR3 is CASSQGGEDEKLFF. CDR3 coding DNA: TGCGCCAGCAGCCAAGGGGGGGAAGATGAAAAACTGTTTTTT.

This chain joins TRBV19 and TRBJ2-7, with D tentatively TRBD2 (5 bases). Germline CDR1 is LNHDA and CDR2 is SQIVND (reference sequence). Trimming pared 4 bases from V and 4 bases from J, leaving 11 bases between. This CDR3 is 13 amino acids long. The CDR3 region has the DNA TGTGCCAGTAGTACCCGGGAAGGGTACGAGCAGTACTTC. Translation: CASSTREGYEQYF.

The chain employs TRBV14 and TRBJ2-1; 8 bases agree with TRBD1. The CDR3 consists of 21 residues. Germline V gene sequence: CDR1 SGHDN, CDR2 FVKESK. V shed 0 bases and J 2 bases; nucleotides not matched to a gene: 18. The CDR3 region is CASSQDLGQGRGSWTYNEQFF. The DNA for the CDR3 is TGTGCCAGCAGCCAAGACTTAGGACAGGGCAGGGGAAGTTGGACCTACAATGAGCAGTTCTTC.

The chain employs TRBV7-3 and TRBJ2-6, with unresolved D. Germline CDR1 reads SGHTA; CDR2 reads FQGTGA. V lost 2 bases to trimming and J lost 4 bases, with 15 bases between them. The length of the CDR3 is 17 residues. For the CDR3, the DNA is TGTGCCAGCAGCTTAGGCCCTGCCAGGTCGGGGGCCAACGTCCTGACTTTC. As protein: CASSLGPARSGANVLTF.

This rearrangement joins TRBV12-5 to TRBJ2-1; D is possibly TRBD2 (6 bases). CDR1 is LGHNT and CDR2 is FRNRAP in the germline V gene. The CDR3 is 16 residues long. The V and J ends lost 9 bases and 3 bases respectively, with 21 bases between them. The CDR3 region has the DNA TGTGCTAGCGCTGTTGGCTTGGCGGGACTCTACAATGAGCAGTTCTTC. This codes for CASAVGLAGLYNEQFF. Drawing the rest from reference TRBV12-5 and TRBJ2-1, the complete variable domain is DARVTQTPRHKVTEMGQEVTMRCQPILGHNTVFWYRQTMMQGLELLAYFRNRAPLDDSGMPKDRFSAEMPDATLATLKIQPSEPRDSAVYFCASAVGLAGLYNEQFFGPGTRLTVL.

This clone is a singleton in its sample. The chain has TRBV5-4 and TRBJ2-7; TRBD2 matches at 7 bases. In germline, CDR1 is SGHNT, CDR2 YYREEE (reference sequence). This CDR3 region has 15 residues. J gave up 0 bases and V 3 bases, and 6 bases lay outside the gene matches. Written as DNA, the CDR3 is TGTGCCAGCAGCTCATCCCAGCGGGACTCCTACGAGCAGTACTTC. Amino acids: CASSSSQRDSYEQYF.

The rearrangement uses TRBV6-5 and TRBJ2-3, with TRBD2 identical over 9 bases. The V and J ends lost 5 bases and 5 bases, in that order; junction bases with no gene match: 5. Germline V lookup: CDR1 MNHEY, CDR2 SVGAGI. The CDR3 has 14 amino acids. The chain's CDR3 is CASSPRLAEDTQYF. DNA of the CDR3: TGTGCCAGCAGTCCCCGACTAGCGGAAGATACGCAGTATTTT.

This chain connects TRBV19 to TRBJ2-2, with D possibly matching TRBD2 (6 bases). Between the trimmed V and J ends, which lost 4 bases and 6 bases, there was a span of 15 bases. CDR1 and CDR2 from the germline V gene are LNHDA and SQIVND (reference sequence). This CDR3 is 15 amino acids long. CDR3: CASSTGVAAAGELFF. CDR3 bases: TGTGCCAGTAGTACGGGGGTGGCAGCCGCCGGGGAGCTGTTTTTT.

Here the CDR3 DNA reads TGTGCCAGCAGTGCTAGCGGACCGGGCTCCTACGAGCAGTACTTC. Its protein product is CASSASGPGSYEQYF. The chain has TRBV28 and TRBJ2-7; 7 positions agree with TRBD2. The V segment lost 5 bases and the J segment 0 bases; nucleotides outside the gene matches: 7. Germline V lookup: CDR1 MDHEN, CDR2 SYDVKM. This CDR3 is built from 15 residues.

The CDR3 DNA sequence: TGTGCCAGCAGTGACTCGGGGAGTGGAACCGGGGAGCTGTTTTTT. Amino acids: CASSDSGSGTGELFF. The chain links TRBV6-4 to TRBJ2-2; D perhaps matches TRBD2 (5 bases). V was cut by 0 bases and J by 5 bases, with 10 bases left in between. The germline V gene encodes CDR1 MRHNA and CDR2 SNTAGT. The CDR3 consists of 15 residues.

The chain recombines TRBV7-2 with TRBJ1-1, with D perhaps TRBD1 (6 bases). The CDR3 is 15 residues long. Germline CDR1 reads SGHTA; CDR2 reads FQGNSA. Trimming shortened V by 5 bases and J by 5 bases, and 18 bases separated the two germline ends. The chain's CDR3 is CASSLSLGGWTEAFF. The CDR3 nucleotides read TGTGCCAGCAGCCTCTCTCTCGGGGGCTGGACTGAAGCTTTCTTT.

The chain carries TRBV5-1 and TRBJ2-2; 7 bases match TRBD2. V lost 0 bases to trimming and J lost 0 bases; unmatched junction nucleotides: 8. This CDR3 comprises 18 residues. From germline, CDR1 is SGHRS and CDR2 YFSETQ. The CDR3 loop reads CASSLALSGLANTGELFF. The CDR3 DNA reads TGCGCCAGCAGCTTGGCCCTTAGCGGGCTGGCGAACACCGGGGAGCTGTTTTTT.

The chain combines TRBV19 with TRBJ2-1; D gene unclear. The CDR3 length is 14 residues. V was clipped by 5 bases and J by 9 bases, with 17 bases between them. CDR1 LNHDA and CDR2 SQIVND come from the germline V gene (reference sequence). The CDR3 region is CASSGALVGGEQFF. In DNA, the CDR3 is TGTGCCAGTAGTGGTGCGCTAGTAGGTGGTGAGCAGTTCTTC.

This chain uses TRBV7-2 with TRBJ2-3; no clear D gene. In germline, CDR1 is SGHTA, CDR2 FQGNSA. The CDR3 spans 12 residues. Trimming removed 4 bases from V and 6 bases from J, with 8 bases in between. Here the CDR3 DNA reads TGTGCCAGCAGCTCAGTTGGGGATACGCAGTATTTT. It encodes CASSSVGDTQYF.